The T cell receptor beta chain under discussion was sequenced for a study of blood T cell repertoires in COVID-19 (dated by TCRdb to the early 2020s). For the wider study: Samples covering the acute and convalescent phases of COVID-19 were provided by collaborators in the United States, Italy and Spain. The material from the prospective study consisted of cDNA or gDNA derived from T cells, B-cell-depleted T cells, or PBMCs. Subjects who had been exposed to COVID-19, were actively infected with it, or had recovered from it provided the deeply sampled blood TCRbeta repertoires that made up the dataset. The repertoires were made available in a free public database intended to serve as a resource for research on the immune response to SARS-CoV-2. Samples came from the ongoing ImmuneRACE study (first 160 participants) plus 1,254 subjects from 6 global collaborators. A de-identified subject ID, COVID-19 status, age in years and sex were almost always included in the sample metadata. Where HLA class I and class II types were available, the types were taken from metadata supplied by the sample provider, not from assay-based typing.

General conclusions and limits of the study: The quantity of clinical and demographic metadata differed by source and by participant and was supplied without curation.

On this clone: This clone's antigen is unknown. Base qualities are not at hand, and no much larger clone is one base apart.

The immunoSEQ Assay, a bias-controlled multiplex PCR, was used to amplify TCRbeta CDR3 regions from genomic DNA. In the original analysis: The number of nucleated cells in each sample was estimated from the amplification of reference gene primers within the assay. To quantify the absolute abundance of each unique TCRbeta CDR3 rearrangement, sequence reads were collapsed and filtered. For each sample, productive Simpson clonality was calculated by taking the square root of Simpson's diversity index across productive rearrangements. TCRdb took over this immuneACCESS table, retaining in-frame rearrangements with V and J assigned. Such tables are incomplete; in checked studies, under half of the missing clones stem from an unresolved V gene, and the remainder is unexplained. V and J calls and clone size are copied from that table; D and trimming were computed from the DNA. Within this sample are 70,000 to 100,000 clones, with 82% of them counted one time only. Of the sample, 5.5% to 7.5% falls within the top ten clones.

Whole blood was collected in K2EDTA tubes by collaborating institutions according to the institutions' own protocols. Collaborator samples were shipped for TCRbeta analysis as frozen whole blood, isolated PBMCs, or DNA extracted from either sample type. This receptor was obtained from a man aged 45-60 years with active or convalescent COVID-19. What was sequenced was peripheral blood.

The CDR3: CASSFSGGSYNEQFF. The DNA is as follows: TGCGCCAGCAGCTTTAGCGGGGGGAGCTACAATGAGCAGTTCTTC. The chain employs TRBV5-1 and TRBJ2-1; a stretch of 10 junction bases matches TRBD2. According to the germline V gene, CDR1 reads SGHRS and CDR2 reads YFSETQ. Trimming takes 2 bases off V and 3 bases off J; junction bases not matched to a gene: 2. There are 15 amino acids in the CDR3, from cysteine to phenylalanine inclusive. Only the CDR3 region is kept as DNA, spanning 45 bases read in frame from base 1.